The rows below give T cell receptor beta chains drawn from one sample of a study of cytomegalovirus exposure and HLA in healthy donors. Data came from immunoSEQ multiplex PCR; TCRdb stores just in-frame clones and leaves some out. This repertoire shows 150,000 or so clones, around 70% found once; its top ten account for 2.1%. Sequenced: PBMCs. The receptors stem from a woman aged 60-70 years in good health and CMV-seropositive. Both conserved end residues are part of each CDR3. D genes are given only for firm matches. Some rows have no size entry. The others give once, few or many, or a class for an expanded clone.

clone size: -; V gene: TRBV6-5; J gene: TRBJ1-2; D gene: -; CDR3 protein: CASRQGPNYGYTF; CDR3 DNA: TGTGCCAGCAGACAGGGACCTAACTATGGCTACACCTTC
clone size: -; V gene: TRBV9; J gene: TRBJ2-2; D gene: -; CDR3 protein: CASRSLNTGELFF; CDR3 DNA: TGTGCCAGCAGATCATTGAACACCGGGGAGCTGTTTTTT
clone size: few; V gene: TRBV6-1; J gene: TRBJ1-5; D gene: -; CDR3 protein: CASSLSGGNQPQHF; CDR3 DNA: TGTGCCAGCAGCCTCTCGGGGGGCAATCAGCCCCAGCATTTT
clone size: -; V gene: TRBV6-5; J gene: TRBJ1-2; D gene: -; CDR3 protein: CASRNRVNYGYTF; CDR3 DNA: TGTGCCAGCAGGAACAGGGTGAACTATGGCTACACCTTC
clone size: -; V gene: TRBV2; J gene: TRBJ2-7; D gene: TRBD2; CDR3 protein: CASRTWGGDYEQYF; CDR3 DNA: TGTGCCAGCAGGACCTGGGGAGGGGACTACGAGCAGTACTTC
clone size: -; V gene: TRBV7-2; J gene: TRBJ2-2; D gene: TRBD2; CDR3 protein: CASSPGGASGRVRVGELFF; CDR3 DNA: TGTGCCAGCAGCCCTGGTGGGGCTAGCGGGAGGGTGAGGGTCGGGGAGCTGTTTTTT
clone size: -; V gene: TRBV15; J gene: TRBJ2-2; D gene: TRBD2; CDR3 protein: CATSRDLTSGRITGELFF; CDR3 DNA: TGTGCCACCAGCAGAGATTTGACTAGCGGGAGGATCACCGGGGAGCTGTTTTTT
clone size: -; V gene: TRBV29-1; J gene: TRBJ1-5; D gene: -; CDR3 protein: CSVAKGVKLCQPQHF; CDR3 DNA: TGCAGCGTTGCGAAGGGAGTTAAGCTTTGTCAGCCCCAACATTTT
clone size: -; V gene: TRBV6-1; J gene: TRBJ2-1; D gene: TRBD2; CDR3 protein: CASSGRTSGTVYNEQFF; CDR3 DNA: TGTGCCAGCAGTGGACGGACTAGCGGGACCGTTTACAATGAGCAGTTCTTC
clone size: few; V gene: TRBV28; J gene: TRBJ2-3; D gene: TRBD2; CDR3 protein: CASTLAGGVDTQYF; CDR3 DNA: TGTGCCAGCACCTTAGCGGGAGGGGTAGATACGCAGTATTTT
clone size: -; V gene: TRBV19; J gene: TRBJ2-5; D gene: -; CDR3 protein: CASSIGGQIQETQYF; CDR3 DNA: TGTGCCAGTAGTATAGGGGGACAAATCCAAGAGACCCAGTACTTC
clone size: -; V gene: TRBV2; J gene: TRBJ1-1; D gene: -; CDR3 protein: CASRREMNTEAFF; CDR3 DNA: TGTGCCAGCAGACGGGAGATGAACACTGAAGCTTTCTTT